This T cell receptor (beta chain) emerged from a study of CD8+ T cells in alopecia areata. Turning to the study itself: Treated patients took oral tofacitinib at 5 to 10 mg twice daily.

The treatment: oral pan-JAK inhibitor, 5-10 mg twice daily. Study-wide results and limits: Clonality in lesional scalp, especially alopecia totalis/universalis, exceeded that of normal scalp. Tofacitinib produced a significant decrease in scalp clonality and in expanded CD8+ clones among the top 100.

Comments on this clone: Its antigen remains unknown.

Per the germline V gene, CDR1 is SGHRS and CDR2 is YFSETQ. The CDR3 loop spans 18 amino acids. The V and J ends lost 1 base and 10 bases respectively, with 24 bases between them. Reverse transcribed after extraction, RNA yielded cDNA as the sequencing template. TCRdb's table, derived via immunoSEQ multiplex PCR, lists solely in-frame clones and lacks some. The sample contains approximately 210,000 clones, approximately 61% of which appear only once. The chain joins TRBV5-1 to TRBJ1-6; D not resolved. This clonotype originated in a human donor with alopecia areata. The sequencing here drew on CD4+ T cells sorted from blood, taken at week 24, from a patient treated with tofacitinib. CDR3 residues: CASSLSSTSGILGSPLHF. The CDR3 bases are TGCGCCAGCAGCTTGTCCTCCACCTCGGGGATTTTAGGGTCACCCCTCCACTTT.